These 26 T cell receptor beta chains were sequenced from one sample in a study of beta chain features in type 1 diabetes. TCRB transcripts that were expressed got sequenced, as all of the isolated RNA had been reverse transcribed. Clones were sequenced by immunoSEQ multiplex PCR, and TCRdb holds only the in-frame ones, with some missing. The data contain around 260,000 clones, around 20% of them singletons. These TCRs' antigens remain unknown. Whole-study findings and limits: Type 1 diabetes patients showed a moderate but significant shortening of TCRB CDR3s in all four CD4+ subsets.

Material for sequencing was naive CD4+ T cells from blood. The receptors shown here come from a woman aged 35 to 49 with type 1 diabetes.

This clone occurred a few times. This sequence joins TRBV6-6 and TRBJ2-7, with TRBD2 as a possible D gene (7 bases). Trimming took off 11 bases at V and 5 bases at J, with 13 bases between the two ends. The V gene's germline CDR1 is MNHNY and CDR2 SVGAGI (reference sequence). This CDR3 is built from 11 residues. The CDR3 region has the DNA TGTGCCTCCCGAGGGGGGGACGAGCAGTACTTC. Amino acids: CASRGGDEQYF.

J is TRBJ1-5 and V is TRBV15; 11 nucleotides line up with TRBD1. Germline V CDR1 and CDR2: LNHNV, YYDKDF (reference sequence). CDR3 length: 16 amino acids. V shed 2 bases and J 6 bases; nucleotides not matched to a gene: 6. CDR3 region: CATSRTGTGGSQPQHF. The CDR3 nucleotides are TGTGCCACCAGCAGAACCGGGACAGGGGGAAGTCAGCCCCAGCATTTT.

This clone has more than one count but fewer than ten. The rearrangement links TRBV2 to TRBJ2-7; 7 bases match TRBD1. The V and J ends lost 7 bases and 1 base, in that order; junction bases with no gene match: 7. Per germline, CDR1 SNHLY and CDR2 FYNNEI. The CDR3 spans 14 residues. In DNA form, the CDR3 reads TGTGCCAGCACCGAACAGGGGTCTTCCTACGAGCAGTACTTC. It is translated as CASTEQGSSYEQYF.

This chain joins TRBV7-8 and TRBJ1-1; no firm D call. Germline V CDR1 and CDR2: SGHVS, FQNEAQ. The CDR3 extends over 13 amino acids. Trimming took 3 bases from V and 3 from J, leaving 8 bases between them. In DNA form, the CDR3 reads TGTGCCAGCAGCTTCGCGCTCGACACTGAAGCTTTCTTT. Amino acid sequence: CASSFALDTEAFF.

J is TRBJ2-7 and V is TRBV5-1; D is unresolved. The length of the CDR3 is 11 residues. With 1 base removed from V and 7 bases from J, the gap between germline ends came to 6 bases. The germline gives CDR1 SGHRS, CDR2 YFSETQ. The CDR3 protein is CASSLTVEQYF. Written as DNA, the CDR3 is TGCGCCAGCAGCTTGACAGTTGAGCAGTACTTC.

Turning to this clone: Other DNA sequences of this sample code for an identical CDR3. This sequence joins TRBV4-1 and TRBJ2-7; 10 nucleotides align to TRBD1. The length of the CDR3 is 15 residues. Germline loops: CDR1 MGHRA, CDR2 YSYEKL. V was pared by 4 bases and J by 0 bases, with 3 bases of the junction left unmatched. The CDR3: CASSPGQGPSYEQYF. DNA of the CDR3: TGCGCCAGCAGCCCGGGACAGGGGCCCTCCTACGAGCAGTACTTC.

The gene calls are TRBV19 and TRBJ1-5; 9 nucleotides line up with TRBD1. The V segment lost 5 bases and the J segment 4 bases; nucleotides outside the gene matches: 3. Germline loops: CDR1 LNHDA, CDR2 SQIVND (reference sequence). This CDR3 region has 14 residues. DNA for the CDR3: TGTGCCAGTAGTGTTGACAGGGGGAATCAGCCCCAGCATTTT. It is translated as CASSVDRGNQPQHF.

In its sample, this clone was seen a few times. The chain has TRBV9 and TRBJ2-2, with 7 positions matching TRBD2. Germline lookup yields CDR1 SGDLS and CDR2 YYNGEE. V lost 3 bases to trimming and J lost 1 base; unmatched junction nucleotides: 9. There are 17 residues in the CDR3. CDR3 sequence: CASSARTGGGNTGELFF. The CDR3 region has the DNA TGTGCCAGCAGCGCCCGGACTGGCGGGGGGAACACCGGGGAGCTGTTTTTT.

This clone was detected a few times. In nucleotides, the CDR3 is TGCAGCGTAACAGCGGGAGTACGTTCCAATGAGCAGTTCTTC. This gives the protein CSVTAGVRSNEQFF. The rearrangement joins TRBV29-1 to TRBJ2-1; 8 nucleotides match TRBD2. Germline CDR1 reads SQVTM; CDR2 reads ANQGSEA. This CDR3 spans 14 amino acids. V shed 6 bases and J 6 bases; nucleotides not matched to a gene: 10.

This clone was seen a handful of times. Other DNA sequences in the sample encode the same CDR3. The chain has TRBV28 and TRBJ2-5; no clear D. CDR1 and CDR2 from the germline V gene are MDHEN and SYDVKM. The CDR3 sequence is 11 residues long. Trimming cost V 6 bases and J 1 base, with 3 bases left between them. The CDR3 loop is CASRLQETQYF. Here the CDR3 DNA reads TGTGCCAGCAGACTCCAAGAGACCCAGTACTTC.

J is TRBJ1-5 and V is TRBV7-2; D uncertain. V was cut by 5 bases and J by 4 bases, with 9 bases left in between. This CDR3 has 13 residues. Germline V gene sequence: CDR1 SGHTA, CDR2 FQGNSA. DNA for the CDR3: TGTGCCAGCAGCCCAACTCGAAATCAGCCCCAGCATTTT. Protein sequence: CASSPTRNQPQHF.

This chain joins TRBV18 and TRBJ2-1, with TRBD2 matching over 8 bases. The CDR3 sequence is 15 residues long. The V gene end was trimmed by 3 bases and the J gene end by 0 bases; junction bases not matched to a gene: 1. Germline V gene sequence: CDR1 KGHSH, CDR2 LQKENI. The CDR3 region has the DNA TGTGCCAGCTCACCGCTAGCGGGCTCCTACAATGAGCAGTTCTTC. It specifies CASSPLAGSYNEQFF.

CDR3 in amino acids: CASRQSMNTEAFF. CDR3 nucleotides: TGTGCCAGCAGACAGAGCATGAACACTGAAGCTTTCTTT. The V gene is TRBV6-5, the J gene TRBJ1-1; D gene uncertain. The CDR3 extends over 13 amino acids. The germline V and J ends were trimmed by 6 bases and 0 bases, with 8 bases remaining between them. CDR1 and CDR2 (germline): MNHEY, SVGAGI.

In this sample, this clone turned up a few times. V is TRBV4-1 and J is TRBJ2-3, with 9 positions matching TRBD1. This CDR3 comprises 11 residues. V lost 3 bases, J lost 14 bases, and 3 bases stayed unmatched. CDR1 MGHRA and CDR2 YSYEKL come from the germline V gene. Written as DNA, the CDR3 is TGCGCCAGCAGCCAGGGACAGGGTGCGTATTTT. This translates into CASSQGQGAYF.

This clone was observed a few times. The rearrangement links TRBV18 to TRBJ2-7, with D maybe TRBD1 (6 bases). V was cut by 3 bases and J by 2 bases, with 14 bases left in between. Germline-derived CDR1 and CDR2 are KGHSH and LQKENI. This CDR3 contains 15 residues. The CDR3 region is CASSPLQGPPYEQYF. For the CDR3, the DNA is TGTGCCAGCTCACCTTTACAGGGTCCTCCCTACGAGCAGTACTTC. Supplemented by reference TRBV18 and TRBJ2-7, the full variable domain reads NAGVMQNPRHLVRRRGQEARLRCSPMKGHSHVYWYRQLPEEGLKFMVYLQKENIIDESGMPKERFSAEFPKEGPSILRIQQVVRGDSAAYFCASSPLQGPPYEQYFGPGTRLTVT.

This clone turned up a few times. The CDR3 sequence is CASSRLSQETQYF. The CDR3 DNA reads as TGTGCCAGCTCCAGACTGTCCCAAGAGACCCAGTACTTC. The rearrangement joins TRBV27 to TRBJ2-5; no definite D call. CDR3 length equals 13 residues. Germline CDR1 reads MNHEY; CDR2 reads SMNVEV (reference sequence). The V end was cut by 8 bases, the J end by 1 base, with 11 bases between.

Concerning this clone itself: The sample carries other DNA sequences with the same CDR3. The V gene is TRBV5-1, the J gene TRBJ2-5; the D is unclear. The length of the CDR3 is 11 residues. V dropped 4 bases and J dropped 2 bases, with 3 bases sitting between them. The germline V gene encodes CDR1 SGHRS and CDR2 YFSETQ. The CDR3 nucleotides read TGCGCCAGCAGCCTACAAGAGACCCAGTACTTC. It codes for CASSLQETQYF.

This clone turned up a few times. This rearrangement joins TRBV25-1 to TRBJ1-2; tentative D call: TRBD1 (5 bases). V lost 2 bases, J lost 5 bases, and 9 bases lay in between. Germline CDR1 reads MGHDK; CDR2 reads SYGVNS. This CDR3 spans 13 amino acids. The CDR3 nucleotides are TGTGCCAGCAGTGAAAGGGGCCAGTATGGCTACACCTTC. Protein sequence: CASSERGQYGYTF.

This clone was seen more than once but under ten times. This chain uses TRBV29-1 with TRBJ2-2, with 10 bases matching TRBD2. Losses at the gene ends were 5 bases for V and 3 bases for J; bases not matched to a gene: 3. CDR1 is SQVTM, CDR2 ANQGSEA, per germline. The CDR3 runs 14 residues. The CDR3 sequence: CSVRTSGYTGELFF. CDR3 in DNA: TGCAGCGTTCGGACTAGCGGATACACCGGGGAGCTGTTTTTT.

This chain links TRBV2 with TRBJ2-7; TRBD2 is a possible D gene (5 bases). V gave up 6 bases and J gave up 0 bases, with 6 bases separating them. The CDR3 loop spans 12 amino acids. CDR1 and CDR2 from the germline V gene are SNHLY and FYNNEI. The CDR3 nucleotides read TGTGCCAGCAGCGGGAACTCCTACGAGCAGTACTTC. The encoded protein is CASSGNSYEQYF.

The gene calls are TRBV7-9 and TRBJ2-7, with a tentative D call TRBD1 (6 bases). Trimming removed 5 bases at V and 2 bases at J, with 13 bases between. Germline values: CDR1 SEHNR, CDR2 FQNEAQ (reference sequence). CDR3 length: 14 amino acids. The CDR3 spells CASSRLTGTYEQYF. For the CDR3, the DNA is TGTGCCAGCAGCCGTCTCACAGGGACCTACGAGCAGTACTTC.

The chain uses TRBV2 and TRBJ2-1; D perhaps matches TRBD2 (7 bases). Germline V gene data show CDR1 as SNHLY and CDR2 as FYNNEI. V was pared by 6 bases and J by 8 bases, with 14 bases between. This CDR3 has 13 amino acids. CDR3 sequence: CASRGGGHDEQFF. As DNA, the CDR3 is TGTGCCAGCAGAGGGGGGGGGCACGATGAGCAGTTCTTC.

V is TRBV5-4 and J is TRBJ2-1; D not certain. This CDR3 is 13 amino acids long. The germline gives CDR1 SGHNT, CDR2 YYREEE (reference sequence). V was trimmed by 4 bases and J by 4 bases, leaving 9 bases between them. For the CDR3, the DNA is TGTGCCAGCAGCGTGAGAGCTTACAATGAGCAGTTCTTC. The encoded protein is CASSVRAYNEQFF.

This chain joins TRBV25-1 and TRBJ1-1, with D hard to call. V lost 3 bases and J lost 5, with 10 bases in between. The CDR3 is made up of 13 amino acids. Germline V gene data show CDR1 as MGHDK and CDR2 as SYGVNS. This CDR3 is CASSDSFVTEAFF. The DNA for the CDR3 is TGTGCCAGCAGTGACTCGTTCGTTACTGAAGCTTTCTTT.

V and J are TRBV7-2 and TRBJ2-3; 9 nucleotides match TRBD1. The CDR3 has 17 amino acids. V trimming: 6 bases; J trimming: 0 bases; junction bases outside the gene matches: 10. CDR1 SGHTA and CDR2 FQGNSA come from the germline V gene. The CDR3 bases are TGTGCCAGCAGGAGGGACAGGGCCTTATCAAGCACAGATACGCAGTATTTT. This encodes CASRRDRALSSTDTQYF.

The chain carries TRBV4-3 and TRBJ2-3; 7 bases agree with TRBD2. The CDR3 runs to 17 residues. Germline CDR1 and CDR2: LGHNA and YSLEER. V shed 0 bases, J shed 6 bases, and the junction held 12 bases outside the gene matches. CDR3 loop: CASSQELAPLMGDTQYF. In DNA form, the CDR3 reads TGCGCCAGCAGCCAAGAACTAGCGCCACTCATGGGTGATACGCAGTATTTT.